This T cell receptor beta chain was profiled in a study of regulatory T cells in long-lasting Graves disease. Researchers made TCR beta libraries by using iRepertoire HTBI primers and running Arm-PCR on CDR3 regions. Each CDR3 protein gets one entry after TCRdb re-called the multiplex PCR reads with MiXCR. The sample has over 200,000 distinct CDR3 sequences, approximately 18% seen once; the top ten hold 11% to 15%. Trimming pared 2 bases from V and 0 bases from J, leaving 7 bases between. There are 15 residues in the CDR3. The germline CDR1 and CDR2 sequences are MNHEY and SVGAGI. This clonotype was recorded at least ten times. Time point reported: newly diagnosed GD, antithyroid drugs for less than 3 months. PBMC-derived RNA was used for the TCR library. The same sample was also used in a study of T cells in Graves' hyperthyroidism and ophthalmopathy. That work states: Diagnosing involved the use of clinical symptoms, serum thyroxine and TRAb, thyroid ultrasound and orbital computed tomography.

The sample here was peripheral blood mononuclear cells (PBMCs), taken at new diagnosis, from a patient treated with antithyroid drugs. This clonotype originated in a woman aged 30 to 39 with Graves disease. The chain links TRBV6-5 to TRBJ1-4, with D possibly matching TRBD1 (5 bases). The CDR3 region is CASSYEGTTNEKLFF. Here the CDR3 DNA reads TGTGCCAGCAGTTACGAGGGGACAACTAATGAAAAACTGTTTTTT.